This T cell receptor (beta chain) was captured in a study of beta chain features in type 1 diabetes. Study overall: No patient-donor differences in age, gender, total cells or subset yield.

On this clone: Different DNA sequences within this sample yield the same CDR3.

Germline-derived CDR1 and CDR2 are SQVTM and ANQGSEA. J was trimmed by 4 bases and V by 6 bases; bases with no gene match: 2. This CDR3 spans 13 amino acids. Sequenced material consisted of expressed TCRB transcripts (all of the isolated RNA was reverse transcribed). Sequencing was performed with immunoSEQ multiplex PCR; in TCRdb, only in-frame clones are kept and a portion is missing. The sample includes 150,000 or so clones, 48% of them seen just once. The source material was Tregs from blood. This receptor was identified in a man aged 18 to 30 in good health. The chain employs TRBV29-1 and TRBJ2-7; 14 bases align to TRBD2. CDR3 bases: TGCAGCGTCGGGACTAGCGGGGGTTACGAGCAGTACTTC. This translates into CSVGTSGGYEQYF.